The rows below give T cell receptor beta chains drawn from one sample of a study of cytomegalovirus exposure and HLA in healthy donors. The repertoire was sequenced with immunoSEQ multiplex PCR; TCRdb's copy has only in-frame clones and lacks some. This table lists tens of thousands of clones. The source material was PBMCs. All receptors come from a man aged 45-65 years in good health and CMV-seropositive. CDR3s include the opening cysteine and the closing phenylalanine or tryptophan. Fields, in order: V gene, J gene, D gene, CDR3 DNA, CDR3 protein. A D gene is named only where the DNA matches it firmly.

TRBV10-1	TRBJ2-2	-	TGCGCCAGCAGTGACACTAGCTACGGGGAGCTGTTTTTT	CASSDTSYGELFF
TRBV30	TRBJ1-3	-	TGTGCCTGGACCAGGGGAGTTGCTGGAAACACCATATATTTT	CAWTRGVAGNTIYF
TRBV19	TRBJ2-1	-	TGTGCCAGTAGCACGGGAGCAACCGACAATGAGCAGTTCTTC	CASSTGATDNEQFF
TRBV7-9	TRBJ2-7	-	TGTGCCAGCAGCGTGAATGGGAGCGCCCCCACCTACGAGCAGTACTTC	CASSVNGSAPTYEQYF
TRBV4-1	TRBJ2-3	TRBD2	TGCGCCAGCAGCCTGGGACTAGCGGGAGGTCCTAGCACAGATACGCAGTATTTT	CASSLGLAGGPSTDTQYF
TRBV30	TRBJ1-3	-	TGTGCCTGGAGTGCCATGGTGAGGGAAGGCACCATATATTTT	CAWSAMVREGTIYF
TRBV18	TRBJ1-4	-	TGTGCCAGCTCACTACAAGAGGTTTTTGGTGAAAAACTGTTTTTT	CASSLQEVFGEKLFF
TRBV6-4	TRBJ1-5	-	TGTGCCAGCAGTGATCGGTACAGCAATCAGCCCCAGCATTTT	CASSDRYSNQPQHF
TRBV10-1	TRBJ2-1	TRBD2	TGCGCCAGCAGTGTACTAGCGGGAGGGCCGAATGAGCAGTTCTTC	CASSVLAGGPNEQFF
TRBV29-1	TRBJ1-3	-	TGCAGCGCGTCTTCGGGGGGGGGAAACACCATATATTTT	CSASSGGGNTIYF
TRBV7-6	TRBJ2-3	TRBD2	TGTGCCAGCAGCTGGGAGGGGGATACGCAGTATTTT	CASSWEGDTQYF